The TCR beta chain described here comes from a study of CD8+CD57+ T cells in acquired aplastic anemia. The CDR3 loop spans 13 amino acids. Germline CDR1 and CDR2: ENHRY and SYGVKD. J lost 3 bases, V lost 7 bases, and 5 bases had no gene match. Broader study findings: The same twenty-nine CD8+ CDR3 sequences occurred in patients and in controls. For CD8+ Simpson's diversity, patients and controls showed no significant difference.

Remarks on this clonotype: Its antigen is unknown.

Individuals selected for sequencing had exhibited CD8+CD57+ cell expansion on flow cytometry. In all patients, the disease was severe acquired aplastic anemia. The blood sampling took place in patients who had so far received no therapy. TCR beta VDJ and CDR3 were profiled, and genomic DNA was the template. TCRdb re-called the reads through MiXCR, storing one row per CDR3 protein. In the table there are 75,000 to 80,000 distinct CDR3 sequences, about 70% of which are singletons. Sequencing was carried out using sorted CD4+, CD8+, or CD8+CD57+ T cells (not recorded which) from PBMCs. The chain combines TRBV10-3 with TRBJ2-7, with 8 bases aligning to TRBD1. The receptor's source is a human donor with aplastic anemia. The CDR3 region has the DNA TGTGCCATCAACCCGGGACAGGACTACGAGCAGTACTTC. Amino acid sequence: CAINPGQDYEQYF.